The rows below give T cell receptor beta chains drawn from one sample of a study of blood T cell repertoires in COVID-19. The assay was immunoSEQ multiplex PCR, and TCRdb's table has in-frame clones only and misses some. The sample lists a few hundred thousand clones; 85% were seen once. Sequencing was done on a sample of peripheral blood. The receptors come from a woman younger than 35 with acute or convalescent COVID-19. Each CDR3 is given with its conserved first and last residue. A D gene is named only where the DNA matches it firmly. The listing skips clone size in some rows; elsewhere it reads once, few, many or a size class.

TRBJ1-1 | TRBV28 | - | - | TGTGCCAGCAGTTTATGGGCCGGAGGCACTGAAGCTTTCTTT | CASSLWAGGTEAFF
TRBJ1-4 | TRBV7-3 | - | - | TGTGCCAGCAGCTTAATGCGGACTGCATCGGCTAATGAAAAACTGTTTTTT | CASSLMRTASANEKLFF
TRBJ1-5 | TRBV10-3 | - | - | TGTGCCATCAGTGAAGCTCAGGTTAGCAATCAGCCCCAGCATTTT | CAISEAQVSNQPQHF
TRBJ2-1 | TRBV6-5 | - | - | TGTGCCAGCAGTTACAACGAGAACCTCTACAATGAGCAGTTCTTC | CASSYNENLYNEQFF
TRBJ1-2 | TRBV27 | TRBD1 | - | TGTGCCAGCAGTTTATCCAACAGGGGCGGCTACACCTTC | CASSLSNRGGYTF
TRBJ1-1 | TRBV5-4 | - | - | TGTGCCAGCAGCCTTGGGGGCGCGAGGATGAACACTGAAGCTTTCTTT | CASSLGGARMNTEAFF
TRBJ2-5 | TRBV15 | TRBD1 | - | TGTGCCACCAGCGTGGGACAGGCCGAAGAGACCCAGTACTTC | CATSVGQAEETQYF
TRBJ1-2 | TRBV27 | - | few | TGTGCCAGCAGTTTAAAGGGAGTCCTCTATGGCTACACCTTC | CASSLKGVLYGYTF
TRBJ2-3 | TRBV30 | - | - | TGTGCCTGGGATCGGGGGAGCACAGATACGCAGTATTTT | CAWDRGSTDTQYF
TRBJ2-2 | TRBV18 | - | - | TGTGCCAGCTCACCAAAATACTCGGGTGGCACCGGGGAGCTGTTTTTT | CASSPKYSGGTGELFF
TRBJ2-7 | TRBV9 | TRBD1 | once | TGTGCCAGCAGCCCCGGACAGGTGATCTACGAGCAGTACTTC | CASSPGQVIYEQYF
TRBJ2-2 | TRBV7-9 | TRBD2 | few | TGTGCCAGCTCCGGGACTAGCGGGAGGAGGGCCGGGGAGCTGTTTTTT | CASSGTSGRRAGELFF
TRBJ1-2 | TRBV27 | TRBD1 | - | TGTGCCGCCAAAGCCTCAGGGGGCGATCTTTACACCTTC | CAAKASGGDLYTF
TRBJ1-1 | TRBV3-1/TRBV3-2 | TRBD1 | once | TGTGCCAGCAGCCAATCTTGGACAGGGGGTGAAGCTTTCTTT | CASSQSWTGGEAFF
TRBJ1-6 | TRBV7-8 | - | few | TGTGCCAGCAGCTCCAGGGGAAGAGGAGATTCACCCCTCCACTTT | CASSSRGRGDSPLHF
TRBJ2-7 | TRBV28 | TRBD2 | - | TGTGCCAGCAGTCCGGGGGGTAGCGGGAGGGCCTACGAGCAGTACTTC | CASSPGGSGRAYEQYF
TRBJ1-6 | TRBV19 | TRBD1 | - | TGTGCCAGTAGTGCCAGGGGGACGGGGTCACCCCTCCACTTT | CASSARGTGSPLHF
TRBJ1-5 | TRBV12-5 | TRBD1 | - | TGTGCTAGTGGTTTGTGGGACAGGGAGGGTCAGCCCCAGCATTTT | CASGLWDREGQPQHF
TRBJ2-7 | TRBV29-1 | TRBD2 | - | TGCAGCGTTGAAGGAAGGGAGGGCTACGAGCAGTACTTC | CSVEGREGYEQYF
TRBJ2-1 | TRBV9 | TRBD2 | - | TGTGCCAGCAGCAGTGGCGGGGGGGCCTATGAGCAGTTCTTC | CASSSGGGAYEQFF
TRBJ1-6 | TRBV11-2 | TRBD1 | - | TGTGCCAGCAGCTATACAGGGGGTCTGGATTCACCCCTCCACTTT | CASSYTGGLDSPLHF
TRBJ1-5 | TRBV28 | TRBD1 | - | TGTGCCAGCACCCCGGGGAGTACAGGGGGTGGGTATAGCAATCAGCCCCAGCATTTT | CASTPGSTGGGYSNQPQHF
TRBJ2-7 | TRBV6-5 | TRBD2 | - | TGTGCCAGCAGGGGTGGGACTAGCGGGATGTACCGGGAGTACTTC | CASRGGTSGMYREYF
TRBJ2-2 | TRBV5-1 | - | - | TGCGCCAGCAGCTTGAATGCAGGGAACACCGGGGAGCTGTTTTTT | CASSLNAGNTGELFF
TRBJ2-1 | TRBV11-2 | - | - | TGTGCCAGCAGCTCAGACCTAAGCTCCTACAATGAGCAGTTCTTC | CASSSDLSSYNEQFF